Following are 18 T cell receptor beta chains from one sample sequenced in a study of blood T cell repertoires in COVID-19. TCRdb's copy holds only in-frame clones and misses some; the assay was immunoSEQ multiplex PCR. This sample has over 250,000 clones, with approximately 88% found just once. Sequencing was done on a sample of peripheral blood. The receptor source for this set is a woman in her seventies with COVID-19, enrolled during active disease.

V and J are TRBV19 and TRBJ1-2, with D maybe TRBD1 (6 bases). Germline CDR1 and CDR2: LNHDA and SQIVND (reference sequence). This CDR3 is built from 15 residues. V lost 5 bases and J 4 bases, leaving 17 bases between the germline ends. CDR3 amino acids: CASSSRGRGSYGYTF. The CDR3 DNA sequence: TGTGCCAGTAGTTCCCGGGGCAGGGGCTCCTATGGCTACACCTTC. The full variable domain, completed using reference TRBV19 and TRBJ1-2, is DGGITQSPKYLFRKEGQNVTLSCEQNLNHDAMYWYRQDPGQGLRLIYYSQIVNDFQKGDIAEGYSVSREKKESFPLTVTSAQKNPTAFYLCASSSRGRGSYGYTFGSGTRLTVV.

V and J are TRBV28 and TRBJ2-2; tentative D call: TRBD2 (5 bases). Germline lookup yields CDR1 MDHEN and CDR2 SYDVKM. The CDR3 is made up of 14 amino acids. Trimming pared 2 bases from V and 8 bases from J, leaving 12 bases between. The CDR3 sequence: CASSLSLAIGELFF. The CDR3 DNA reads as TGTGCCAGCAGTTTAAGCCTAGCAATAGGGGAGCTGTTTTTT.

The V gene is TRBV19, the J gene TRBJ2-7, with 12 bases matching TRBD2. The CDR3 has 15 amino acids. V lost 5 bases and J lost 3; bases outside the gene matches: 5. Germline V gene sequence: CDR1 LNHDA, CDR2 SQIVND (reference sequence). DNA for the CDR3: TGTGCCAGTAGTCCTAGCGGGAGGGCCCTCTACGAGCAGTACTTC. This translates into CASSPSGRALYEQYF.

The genes are TRBV10-3 and TRBJ2-3, with a possible D match to TRBD2 (6 bases). The germline CDR1 and CDR2 sequences are ENHRY and SYGVKD. CDR3 length equals 12 residues. Trimming stripped 5 bases from V and 4 bases from J, with 7 bases between. Written as DNA, the CDR3 is TGTGCCATCAGTAGACTAGCAGATACGCAGTATTTT. Translation gives CAISRLADTQYF.

The gene calls are TRBV5-1 and TRBJ2-7; TRBD2 matches 13 bases. Looked up from germline, CDR1 is SGHRS and CDR2 is YFSETQ. The CDR3 loop spans 14 amino acids. Trimming removed 4 bases from V and 5 bases from J; junction bases left unmatched: 3. Here the CDR3 reads CASSLTSGRDEQYF. The CDR3 bases are TGCGCCAGCAGCCTCACTAGCGGGAGGGACGAGCAGTACTTC.

The V and J genes are TRBV27 and TRBJ2-7, with D possibly TRBD1 on 6 matching bases. The CDR3 covers 14 residues. Between the trimmed V and J ends, which lost 6 bases and 1 base, there was a span of 13 bases. Germline values: CDR1 MNHEY, CDR2 SMNVEV (reference sequence). The CDR3 loop is CASRKKGDSYEQYF. The CDR3 DNA reads as TGTGCCAGCAGAAAGAAGGGGGATTCCTACGAGCAGTACTTC.

The chain employs TRBV2 and TRBJ2-7; the D gene is possibly TRBD1 (6 bases). From germline, CDR1 is SNHLY and CDR2 FYNNEI. The V gene lost 6 bases and the J gene lost 2 bases, with 11 bases spanning the gap. The CDR3 runs 13 residues. CDR3 region: CASRRDNAYEQYF. The DNA for the CDR3 is TGTGCCAGCAGGAGGGACAATGCCTACGAGCAGTACTTC.

The chain has TRBV3-1 (or the pseudogene TRBV3-2) and TRBJ1-1; no firm D call. This CDR3 has 15 amino acids. The ends were cut back, 0 bases at V and 4 bases at J, with 12 bases in the middle. The germline V gene encodes CDR1 LGHDT and CDR2 YNNKEL (reference sequence). CDR3 amino acids: CASSQEGREGTEAFF. CDR3 bases: TGTGCCAGCAGCCAAGAGGGCCGTGAGGGCACTGAAGCTTTCTTT.

The chain recombines TRBV28 with TRBJ1-1; 7 bases map to TRBD1. The germline V gene encodes CDR1 MDHEN and CDR2 SYDVKM. Trimming cost V 2 bases and J 0 bases; bases outside gene matches: 3. This CDR3 is built from 15 residues. CDR3 loop: CASSLPTGMNTEAFF. The CDR3, as DNA: TGTGCCAGCAGTTTACCGACAGGGATGAACACTGAAGCTTTCTTT.

The V and J genes are TRBV2 and TRBJ2-7, with D maybe TRBD2 (6 bases). Germline V gene data show CDR1 as SNHLY and CDR2 as FYNNEI. The V and J ends lost 8 bases and 1 base respectively, with 12 bases between them. This CDR3 has 13 residues. Here the CDR3 DNA reads TGTGCCAGCTTGATCAGCGGGTCCTACGAGCAGTACTTC. This encodes CASLISGSYEQYF.

The chain is built from TRBV4-1 and TRBJ2-3; 14 nucleotides align to TRBD2. The V segment lost 4 bases and the J segment 7 bases; nucleotides outside the gene matches: 10. The CDR3 spans 17 residues. CDR1 is MGHRA, CDR2 YSYEKL, per germline. The CDR3 DNA reads as TGCGCCAGCAGCCCCAGACTAGCGGGAGGGCCTGTGTATACGCAGTATTTT. It is translated as CASSPRLAGGPVYTQYF.

This clone was detected only a few times. The chain combines TRBV7-2 with TRBJ1-2; TRBD1 is a possible D gene (5 bases). V shed 5 bases and J shed 8 bases, with 18 bases lying between them. The CDR3 runs 14 residues. Germline V gene data show CDR1 as SGHTA and CDR2 as FQGNSA. This CDR3 is CASSPDGGEGGYTF. The CDR3 bases are TGTGCCAGCAGCCCCGATGGGGGGGAAGGCGGCTACACCTTC.

The chain uses TRBV7-2 and TRBJ1-6, with D possibly being TRBD1 (6 bases). The V end was cut by 5 bases, the J end by 5 bases, with 13 bases between. Looked up from germline, CDR1 is SGHTA and CDR2 is FQGNSA. CDR3 length: 15 residues. This CDR3 is CASSPSGVNNSPLHF. The CDR3 DNA follows: TGTGCCAGCAGCCCCTCAGGGGTTAATAATTCACCCCTCCACTTT. Full variable domain (rest looked up from reference TRBV7-2 and TRBJ1-6): GAGVSQSPSNKVTEKGKDVELRCDPISGHTALYWYRQSLGQGLEFLIYFQGNSAPDKSGLPSDRFSAERTGGSVSTLTIQRTQQEDSAVYLCASSPSGVNNSPLHFGNGTRLTVT.

V gene TRBV6-1 combines with J gene TRBJ1-1; TRBD1 is a possible D gene (5 bases). The CDR3 is made up of 15 amino acids. Trimming shortened V by 0 bases and J by 1 base, and 9 bases separated the two germline ends. Germline V gene sequence: CDR1 MNHNS, CDR2 SASEGT. CDR3 coding DNA: TGTGCCAGCAGTGAAGCGCGTCAGGGGAACACTGAAGCTTTCTTT. Its protein product is CASSEARQGNTEAFF.

Only one count was recorded for this clone. The V gene is TRBV5-5, the J gene TRBJ2-7; 7 bases line up with TRBD2. This CDR3 spans 15 amino acids. Germline CDR1 and CDR2: SGHKS and YYEKEE (reference sequence). V trimming: 4 bases; J trimming: 3 bases; junction bases outside the gene matches: 10. This CDR3 reads CASSRLGEGLYEQYF. CDR3 sequence (DNA): TGTGCCAGCAGCCGGCTGGGGGAGGGACTCTACGAGCAGTACTTC.

The chain links TRBV11-1 to TRBJ1-2; possibly TRBD1 for D (6 bases). Germline CDR1 and CDR2: SGHAT and FQDESV (reference sequence). The V end was cut by 5 bases, the J end by 4 bases, with 14 bases between. The CDR3 extends over 14 amino acids. CDR3 residues: CASSRGTPTYGYTF. DNA for the CDR3: TGTGCCAGCAGCCGAGGGACACCCACCTATGGCTACACCTTC. Full variable domain (missing parts from reference TRBV11-1 and TRBJ1-2): EAEVAQSPRYKITEKSQAVAFWCDPISGHATLYWYRQILGQGPELLVQFQDESVVDDSQLPKDRFSAERLKGVDSTLKIQPAELGDSAMYLCASSRGTPTYGYTFGSGTRLTVV.

V is TRBV7-2 and J is TRBJ1-2; no reliable D call. CDR3 length equals 14 residues. The V gene lost 8 bases and the J gene lost 5 bases, with 18 bases spanning the gap. Germline V lookup: CDR1 SGHTA, CDR2 FQGNSA. The CDR3 bases are TGTGCCAGCCGGAGCCCCGGCATCCTTTATGGCTACACCTTC. It encodes CASRSPGILYGYTF.

V and J are TRBV19 and TRBJ1-1; D remains ambiguous. The CDR3 is 13 amino acids. The germline CDR1 and CDR2 sequences are LNHDA and SQIVND (reference sequence). V was pared by 9 bases and J by 3 bases, with 14 bases between. The DNA of the CDR3 is TGTGCCAGCGGAGGTCGGTTAGACACTGAAGCTTTCTTT. It is translated as CASGGRLDTEAFF.